This T cell receptor (beta chain) was identified in a study of T cells in Graves' hyperthyroidism and ophthalmopathy. This clonotype was detected ten times or more. Its antigen remains unknown. Study-level results: The model anticipated ophthalmopathy a median around six months pre-onset.

Any symptoms of ophthalmopathy came after the first hyperthyroidism diagnosis, from which the blood sample dates. Amplification of TCR beta CDR3 regions used RNA as the template. During a first-round RT-PCR of the TCR CDR3, the HTBI primer set was used. TCRdb re-derived calls from the multiplex PCR reads in MiXCR, one entry per CDR3 protein. The sample shows around 280,000 distinct CDR3 sequences, less than 15% of them seen only once. Germline V gene data show CDR1 as ENHRY and CDR2 as SYGVKD. The V end lost 7 bases, the J end lost 4 bases, and 17 bases lay between the germline ends. The CDR3 loop spans 15 amino acids.

Source material: blood. The source is a woman aged 25 to 39 with Graves' hyperthyroidism that later progressed to Graves' ophthalmopathy. The rearrangement joins TRBV10-3 to TRBJ1-3, with D possibly being TRBD1 (6 bases). CDR3 DNA sequence: TGTGCCATCAAATCAAGGGGGTATGAAGGAAACACCATATATTTT. Translating gives CAIKSRGYEGNTIYF.